The rows below give T cell receptor beta chains drawn from one sample of a study of cytomegalovirus exposure and HLA in healthy donors. Repertoires were generated with immunoSEQ multiplex PCR, while TCRdb's copy carries only in-frame clones and drops some. Of 150,000 or so clones listed, just under 75% are singletons. Sequencing was carried out using PBMCs. Receptors were obtained from a woman in her late teens or twenties in good health and CMV-seronegative. Each CDR3 is given with its conserved first and last residue.

TRBJ2-1,TRBV28,CASSLSLAGVNEQFF
TRBJ2-6,TRBV19,CASSDRGLGANVLTF
NA,TRBV5-5,CASSLWTGTYEQYF
TRBJ2-1,TRBV2,CASRETSGRMYEQFF
TRBJ1-4,TRBV2,CASSPRVDRIATNEKLFF
TRBJ2-5,TRBV11-3,CASSLTGLRETQYF
TRBJ2-1,TRBV11-2,CASSRDGWSSYNEQFF
TRBJ2-5,TRBV2,CASSTSWETQYF
TRBJ2-3,TRBV6-6,CASRNEAYSTDTQYF
TRBJ2-5,TRBV7-7,CASSRDYGETQYF
TRBJ2-3,TRBV12-5,CASGFDLTDTQYF
TRBJ2-3,TRBV6-1,CASRRTSGGVDTQYF
TRBJ1-2,TRBV6-1,CASMQANYGYTF
TRBJ2-3,TRBV7-2,CASSLRLAETDTQYF
TRBJ2-1,TRBV5-1,CASSFGQWDEQFF
TRBJ1-6,TRBV28,CASSLSTYNSPLHF
TRBJ2-3,TRBV11-2,CASSLGTATSTDTQYF
TRBJ1-1,TRBV14,CASTLLGKTESAFF
TRBJ1-6,TRBV15,CATSRVSGGLAYNSPLHF
TRBJ2-1,TRBV7-2,CASSLGGSGPHNEQFF
TRBJ1-2,TRBV29-1,CSVGARQAYGYTF
TRBJ2-7,TRBV6-5,CASSYSRPRDEQYF
TRBJ2-1,TRBV11-3,CASSLTSGYNEQFF